One T cell receptor beta chain is described in this entry. This specimen belongs to a study of control samples from healthy donors and cancer patients. Profiled with immunoSEQ multiplex PCR; TCRdb holds only in-frame clones, not every one. The sample has more than 95,000 clones, approximately 87% seen once. The CDR3 covers 14 residues. Deletions cut 4 bases from V and 4 bases from J, with 13 bases between. Germline V gene sequence: CDR1 LNHDA, CDR2 SQIVND (reference sequence). This chain connects TRBV19 to TRBJ1-2; perhaps TRBD1 as D (5 bases). The source of this sequence is a man aged 60 to 69 in good health. The sample was blood. CDR3: CASSRGRRFYGYTF. The CDR3 nucleotides read TGTGCCAGTAGTAGGGGCAGAAGATTCTATGGCTACACCTTC.